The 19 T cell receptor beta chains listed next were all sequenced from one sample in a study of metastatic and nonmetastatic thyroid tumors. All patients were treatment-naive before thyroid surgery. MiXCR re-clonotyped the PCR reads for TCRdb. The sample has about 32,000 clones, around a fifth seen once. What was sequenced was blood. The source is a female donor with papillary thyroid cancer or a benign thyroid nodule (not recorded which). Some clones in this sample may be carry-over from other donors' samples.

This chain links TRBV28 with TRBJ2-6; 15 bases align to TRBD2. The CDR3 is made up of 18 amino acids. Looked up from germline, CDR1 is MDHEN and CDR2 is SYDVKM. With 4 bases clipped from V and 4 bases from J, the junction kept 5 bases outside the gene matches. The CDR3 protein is CASSSGLAGGYGANVLTF. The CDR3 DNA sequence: TGTGCCAGCAGTTCCGGACTAGCGGGAGGGTACGGGGCCAACGTCCTGACTTTC.

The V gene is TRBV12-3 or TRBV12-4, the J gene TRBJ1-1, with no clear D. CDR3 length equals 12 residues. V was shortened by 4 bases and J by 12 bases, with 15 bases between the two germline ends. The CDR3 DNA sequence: TGTGCCAGCAGTTCGAGACTGATTGTGACTTTCTTT. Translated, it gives CASSSRLIVTFF.

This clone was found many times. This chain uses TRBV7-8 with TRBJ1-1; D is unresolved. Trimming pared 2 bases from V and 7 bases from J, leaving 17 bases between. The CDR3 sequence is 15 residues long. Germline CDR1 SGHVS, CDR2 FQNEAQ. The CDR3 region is CASSLLTRTRGEAFF. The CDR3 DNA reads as TGTGCCAGCAGCTTACTGACAAGGACCCGCGGTGAAGCTTTCTTT.

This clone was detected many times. The CDR3 loop is CASSYGNSPLHF. Here the CDR3 DNA reads TGTGCCAGCAGTTACGGCAATTCACCCCTCCACTTT. The chain recombines TRBV6-5 with TRBJ1-6; D is ambiguous. The CDR3 is made up of 12 amino acids. Trimming took off 2 bases at V and 7 bases at J, with 3 bases between the two ends. Germline assignment: CDR1 MNHEY and CDR2 SVGAGI.

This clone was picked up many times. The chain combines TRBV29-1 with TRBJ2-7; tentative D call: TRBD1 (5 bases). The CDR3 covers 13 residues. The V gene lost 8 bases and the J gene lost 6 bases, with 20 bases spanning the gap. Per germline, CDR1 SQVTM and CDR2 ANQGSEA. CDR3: CSIQGQGAGEQYF. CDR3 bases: TGCAGCATTCAAGGGCAGGGTGCAGGCGAGCAGTACTTC.

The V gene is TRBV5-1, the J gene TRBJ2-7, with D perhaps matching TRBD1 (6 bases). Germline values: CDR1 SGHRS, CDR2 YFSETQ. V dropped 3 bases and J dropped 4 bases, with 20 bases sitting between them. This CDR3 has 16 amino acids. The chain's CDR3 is CASSSTTTGWSYEQYF. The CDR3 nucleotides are TGCGCCAGCAGCTCCACGACGACAGGCTGGAGTTACGAGCAGTACTTC.

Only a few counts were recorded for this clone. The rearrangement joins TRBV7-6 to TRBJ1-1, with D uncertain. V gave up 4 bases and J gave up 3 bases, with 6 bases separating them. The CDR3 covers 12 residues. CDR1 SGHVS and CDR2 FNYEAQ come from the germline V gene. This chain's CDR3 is CASSSPDTEAFF. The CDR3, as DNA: TGTGCCAGCAGCTCCCCGGACACTGAAGCTTTCTTT.

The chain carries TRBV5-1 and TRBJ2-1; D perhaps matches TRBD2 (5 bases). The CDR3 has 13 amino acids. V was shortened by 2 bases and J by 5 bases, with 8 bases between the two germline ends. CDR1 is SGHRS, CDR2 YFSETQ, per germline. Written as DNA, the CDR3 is TGCGCCAGCAGCTTCTCCGGGAACAATGAGCAGTTCTTC. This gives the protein CASSFSGNNEQFF.

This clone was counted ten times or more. CDR3 in DNA: TGTGCCAGCAGCGGCCGCCGGGCAGGGACGTTTAGCAATCAGCCCCAGCATTTT. Translation: CASSGRRAGTFSNQPQHF. The chain is built from TRBV6-5 and TRBJ1-5, with D possibly being TRBD1 (5 bases). This CDR3 has 18 residues. Germline V CDR1 and CDR2: MNHEY, SVGAGI. Trimming stripped 6 bases from V and 0 bases from J, with 21 bases between.

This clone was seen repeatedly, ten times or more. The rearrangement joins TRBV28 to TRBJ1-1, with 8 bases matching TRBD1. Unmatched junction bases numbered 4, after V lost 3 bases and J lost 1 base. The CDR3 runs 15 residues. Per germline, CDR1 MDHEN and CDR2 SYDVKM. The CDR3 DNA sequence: TGTGCCAGCAGTTTCCCCGGGACAGGGAACACTGAAGCTTTCTTT. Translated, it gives CASSFPGTGNTEAFF.

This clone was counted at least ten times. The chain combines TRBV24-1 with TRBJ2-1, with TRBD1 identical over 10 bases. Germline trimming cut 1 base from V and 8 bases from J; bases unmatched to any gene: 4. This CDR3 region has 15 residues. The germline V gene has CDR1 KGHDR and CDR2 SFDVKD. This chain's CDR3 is CATSDFGQGDDEQFF. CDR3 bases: TGTGCCACCAGTGATTTCGGACAGGGGGATGATGAGCAGTTCTTC.

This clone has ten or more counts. This CDR3 reads CASRIQEGADTQYF. In DNA, the CDR3 is TGTGCCAGCAGGATCCAGGAGGGAGCAGATACGCAGTATTTT. The rearrangement uses TRBV2 and TRBJ2-3; D may be TRBD2 (6 bases). The CDR3 totals 14 residues. V lost 6 bases to trimming and J lost 4 bases, with 14 bases between them. Per the germline V gene, CDR1 is SNHLY and CDR2 is FYNNEI.

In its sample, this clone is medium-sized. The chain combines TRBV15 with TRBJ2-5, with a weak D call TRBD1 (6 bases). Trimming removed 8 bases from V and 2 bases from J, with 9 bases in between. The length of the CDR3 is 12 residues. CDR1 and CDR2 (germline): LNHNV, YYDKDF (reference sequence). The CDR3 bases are TGTGCCACCTCCGGGACACAAGAGACCCAGTACTTC. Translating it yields CATSGTQETQYF.

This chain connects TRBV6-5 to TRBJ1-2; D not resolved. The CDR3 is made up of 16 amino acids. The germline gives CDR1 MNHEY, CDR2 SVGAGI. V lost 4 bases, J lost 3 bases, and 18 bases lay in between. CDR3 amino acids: CASSFGVQALYYGYTF. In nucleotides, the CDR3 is TGTGCCAGCAGTTTCGGGGTGCAGGCGTTATACTATGGCTACACCTTC.

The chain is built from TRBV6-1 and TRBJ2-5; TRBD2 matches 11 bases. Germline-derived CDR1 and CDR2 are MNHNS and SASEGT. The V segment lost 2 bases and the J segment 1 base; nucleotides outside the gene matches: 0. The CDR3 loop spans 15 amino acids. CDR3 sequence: CASSELAGGQETQYF. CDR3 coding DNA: TGTGCCAGCAGTGAACTAGCGGGGGGCCAAGAGACCCAGTACTTC.

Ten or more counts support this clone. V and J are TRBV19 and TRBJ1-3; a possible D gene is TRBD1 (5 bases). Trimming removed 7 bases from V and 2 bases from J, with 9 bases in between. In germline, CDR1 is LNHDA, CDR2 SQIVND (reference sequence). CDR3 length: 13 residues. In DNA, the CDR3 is TGTGCCAGTACGAGACAGCCTGGAAACACCATATATTTT. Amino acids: CASTRQPGNTIYF. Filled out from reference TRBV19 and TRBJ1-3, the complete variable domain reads DGGITQSPKYLFRKEGQNVTLSCEQNLNHDAMYWYRQDPGQGLRLIYYSQIVNDFQKGDIAEGYSVSREKKESFPLTVTSAQKNPTAFYLCASTRQPGNTIYFGEGSWLTVV.

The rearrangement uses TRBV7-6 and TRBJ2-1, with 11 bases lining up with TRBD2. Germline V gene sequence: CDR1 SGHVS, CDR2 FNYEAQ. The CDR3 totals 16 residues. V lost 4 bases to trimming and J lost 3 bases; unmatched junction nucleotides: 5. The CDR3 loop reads CASSSRLAGSYNEQFF. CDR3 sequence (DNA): TGTGCCAGCAGCTCACGACTAGCGGGGAGCTACAATGAGCAGTTCTTC. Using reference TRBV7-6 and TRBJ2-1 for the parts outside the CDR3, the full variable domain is GAGVSQSPRYKVTKRGQDVALRCDPISGHVSLYWYRQALGQGPEFLTYFNYEAQQDKSGLPNDRFSAERPEGSISTLTIQRTEQRDSAMYRCASSSRLAGSYNEQFFGPGTRLTVL.

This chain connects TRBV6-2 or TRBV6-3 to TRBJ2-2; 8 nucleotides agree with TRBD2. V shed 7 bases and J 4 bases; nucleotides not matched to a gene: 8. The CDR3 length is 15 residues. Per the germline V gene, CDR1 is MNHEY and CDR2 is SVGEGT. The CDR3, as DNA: TGTGCCAGCACACAACGCGGGGGGCGCACCGGGGAGCTGTTTTTT. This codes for CASTQRGGRTGELFF.

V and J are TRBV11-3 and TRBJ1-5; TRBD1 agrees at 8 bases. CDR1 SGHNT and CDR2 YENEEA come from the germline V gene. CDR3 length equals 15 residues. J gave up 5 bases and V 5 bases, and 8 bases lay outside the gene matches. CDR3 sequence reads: CASSQRDRRYQPQHF. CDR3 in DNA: TGTGCCAGCAGCCAACGGGACAGGAGATATCAGCCCCAGCATTTT.